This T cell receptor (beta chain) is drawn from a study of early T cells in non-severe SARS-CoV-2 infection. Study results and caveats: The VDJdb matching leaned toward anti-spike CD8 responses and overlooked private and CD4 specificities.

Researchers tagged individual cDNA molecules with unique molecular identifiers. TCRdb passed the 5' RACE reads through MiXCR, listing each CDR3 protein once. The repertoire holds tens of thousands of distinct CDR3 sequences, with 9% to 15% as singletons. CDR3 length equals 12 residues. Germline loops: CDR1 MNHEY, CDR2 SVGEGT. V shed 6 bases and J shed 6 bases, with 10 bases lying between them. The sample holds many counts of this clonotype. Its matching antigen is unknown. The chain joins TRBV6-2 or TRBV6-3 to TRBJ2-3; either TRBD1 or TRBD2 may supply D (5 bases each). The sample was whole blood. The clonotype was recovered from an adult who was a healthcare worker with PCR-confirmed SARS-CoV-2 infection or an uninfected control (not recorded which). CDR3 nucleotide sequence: TGTGCCAGCAGCCGGGACGTGGATACGCAGTATTTT. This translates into CASSRDVDTQYF.